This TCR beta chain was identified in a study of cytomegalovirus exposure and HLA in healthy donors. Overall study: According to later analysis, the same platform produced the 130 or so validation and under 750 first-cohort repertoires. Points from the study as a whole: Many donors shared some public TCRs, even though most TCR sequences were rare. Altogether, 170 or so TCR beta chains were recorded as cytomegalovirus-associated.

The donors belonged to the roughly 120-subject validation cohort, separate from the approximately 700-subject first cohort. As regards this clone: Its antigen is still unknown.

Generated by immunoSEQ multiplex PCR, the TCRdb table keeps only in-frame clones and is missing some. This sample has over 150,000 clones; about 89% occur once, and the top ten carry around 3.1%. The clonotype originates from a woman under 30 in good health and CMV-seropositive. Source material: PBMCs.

CDR3: CSVGTGVTYEQYF. CDR3 DNA: TGCAGCGTTGGTACAGGGGTGACCTACGAGCAGTACTTC. The chain has TRBV29-1 and TRBJ2-7, with TRBD1 matching over 7 bases. This CDR3 spans 13 amino acids. CDR1 SQVTM and CDR2 ANQGSEA come from the germline V gene. After removal of 4 bases from V and 2 bases from J, the junction contained 5 bases not matched to a gene.